This T cell receptor (beta chain) was captured in a study of T cell changes during pregnancy in multiple sclerosis. Assay used: immunoSEQ multiplex PCR; TCRdb lists only in-frame clones, some missing. Counted here are some 80,000 clones, about 95% occurring once; the ten biggest clones make up roughly 2.5%. Germline V gene data show CDR1 as SEHNR and CDR2 as FQNEAQ (reference sequence). After removal of 5 bases from V and 3 bases from J, the junction contained 5 bases not matched to a gene. There are 14 residues in the CDR3. The specimen comprised peripheral blood, sampled in the third trimester of pregnancy. This receptor was taken from a female donor with multiple sclerosis, enrolled in a pregnancy study. This sequence joins TRBV7-9 and TRBJ2-7; the match to TRBD1 covers 9 bases. CDR3 coding DNA: TGTGCCAGCAGCCCGGGACAGGGAGGCTACGAGCAGTACTTC. It encodes CASSPGQGGYEQYF.